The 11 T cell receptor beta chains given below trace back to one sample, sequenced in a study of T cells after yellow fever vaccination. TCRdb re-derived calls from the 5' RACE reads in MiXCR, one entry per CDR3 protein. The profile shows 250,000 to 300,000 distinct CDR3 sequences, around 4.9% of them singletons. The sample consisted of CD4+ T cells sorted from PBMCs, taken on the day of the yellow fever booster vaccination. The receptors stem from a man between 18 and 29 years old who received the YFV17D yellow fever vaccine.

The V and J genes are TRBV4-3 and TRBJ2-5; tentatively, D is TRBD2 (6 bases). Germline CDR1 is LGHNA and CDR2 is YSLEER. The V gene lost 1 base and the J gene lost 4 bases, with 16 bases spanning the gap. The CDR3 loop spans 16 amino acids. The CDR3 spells CASSQASAGPSETQYF. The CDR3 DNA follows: TGCGCCAGCAGCCAAGCCTCCGCGGGACCTTCAGAGACCCAGTACTTC.

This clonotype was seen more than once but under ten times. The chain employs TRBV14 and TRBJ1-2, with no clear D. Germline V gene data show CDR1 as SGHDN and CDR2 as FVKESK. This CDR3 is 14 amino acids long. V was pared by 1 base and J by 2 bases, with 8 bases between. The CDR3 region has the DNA TGTGCCAGCAGCCAAGCAGCCAGAAACTATGGCTACACCTTC. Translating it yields CASSQAARNYGYTF. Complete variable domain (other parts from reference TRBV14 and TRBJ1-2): EAGVTQFPSHSVIEKGQTVTLRCDPISGHDNLYWYRRVMGKEIKFLLHFVKESKQDESGMPNNRFLAERTGGTYSTLKVQPAELEDSGVYFCASSQAARNYGYTFGSGTRLTVV.

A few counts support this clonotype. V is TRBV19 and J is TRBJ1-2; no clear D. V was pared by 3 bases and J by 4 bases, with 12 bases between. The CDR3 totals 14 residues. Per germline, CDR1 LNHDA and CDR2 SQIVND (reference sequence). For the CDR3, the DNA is TGTGCCAGTAGTATCGGCCCAACGATCTATGGCTACACCTTC. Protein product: CASSIGPTIYGYTF. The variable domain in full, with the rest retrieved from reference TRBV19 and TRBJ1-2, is DGGITQSPKYLFRKEGQNVTLSCEQNLNHDAMYWYRQDPGQGLRLIYYSQIVNDFQKGDIAEGYSVSREKKESFPLTVTSAQKNPTAFYLCASSIGPTIYGYTFGSGTRLTVV.

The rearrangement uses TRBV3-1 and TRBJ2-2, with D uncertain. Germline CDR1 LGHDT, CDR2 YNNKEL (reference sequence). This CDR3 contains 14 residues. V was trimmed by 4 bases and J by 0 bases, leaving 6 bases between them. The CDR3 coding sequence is TGTGCCAGCAGCCTCCTGACGAACACCGGGGAGCTGTTTTTT. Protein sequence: CASSLLTNTGELFF.

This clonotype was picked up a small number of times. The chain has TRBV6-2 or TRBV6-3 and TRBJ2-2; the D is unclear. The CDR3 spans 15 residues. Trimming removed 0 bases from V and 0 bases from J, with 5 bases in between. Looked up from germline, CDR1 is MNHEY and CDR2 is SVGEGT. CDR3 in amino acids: CASSYSATNTGELFF. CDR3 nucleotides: TGTGCCAGCAGTTACTCGGCCACGAACACCGGGGAGCTGTTTTTT.

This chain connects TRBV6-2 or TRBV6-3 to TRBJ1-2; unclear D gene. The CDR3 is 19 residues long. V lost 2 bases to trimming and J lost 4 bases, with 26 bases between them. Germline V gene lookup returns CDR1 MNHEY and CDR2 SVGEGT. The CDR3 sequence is CASSYRSSGTAKFIYGYTF. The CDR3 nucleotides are TGTGCCAGCAGTTACCGGAGCAGTGGAACCGCGAAATTCATCTATGGCTACACCTTC.

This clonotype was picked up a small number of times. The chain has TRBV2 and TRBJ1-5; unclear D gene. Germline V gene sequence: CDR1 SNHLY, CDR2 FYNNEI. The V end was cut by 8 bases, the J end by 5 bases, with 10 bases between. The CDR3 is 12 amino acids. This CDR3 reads CASRRQDQPQHF. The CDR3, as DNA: TGTGCCAGCCGCCGCCAAGATCAGCCCCAGCATTTT. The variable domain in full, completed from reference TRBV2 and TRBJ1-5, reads EPEVTQTPSHQVTQMGQEVILRCVPISNHLYFYWYRQILGQKVEFLVSFYNNEISEKSEIFDDQFSVERPDGSNFTLKIRSTKLEDSAMYFCASRRQDQPQHFGDGTRLSIL.

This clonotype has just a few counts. CDR3 sequence reads: CAISGAGTRAYNEQFF. Here the CDR3 DNA reads TGTGCCATCAGTGGGGCCGGGACAAGGGCCTACAATGAGCAGTTCTTC. The chain combines TRBV10-3 with TRBJ2-1; a possible D gene is TRBD1 (6 bases). Between the trimmed V and J ends, which lost 4 bases and 2 bases, there was a span of 15 bases. The CDR3 totals 16 residues. Looked up from germline, CDR1 is ENHRY and CDR2 is SYGVKD.

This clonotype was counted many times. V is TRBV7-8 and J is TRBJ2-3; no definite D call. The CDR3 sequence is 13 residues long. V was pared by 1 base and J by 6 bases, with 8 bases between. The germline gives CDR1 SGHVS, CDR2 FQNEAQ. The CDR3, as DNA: TGTGCCAGCAGCTTAGGTCCGCCGGATACGCAGTATTTT. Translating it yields CASSLGPPDTQYF. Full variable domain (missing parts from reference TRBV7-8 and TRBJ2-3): GAGVSQSPRYKVAKRGQDVALRCDPISGHVSLFWYQQALGQGPEFLTYFQNEAQLDKSGLPSDRFFAERPEGSVSTLKIQRTQQEDSAVYLCASSLGPPDTQYFGPGTRLTVL.

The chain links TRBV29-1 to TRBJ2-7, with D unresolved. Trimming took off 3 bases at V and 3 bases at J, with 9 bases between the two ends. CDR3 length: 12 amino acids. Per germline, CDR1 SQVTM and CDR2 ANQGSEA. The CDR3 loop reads CSVEGAGYEQYF. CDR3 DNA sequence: TGCAGCGTTGAGGGCGCAGGCTACGAGCAGTACTTC.

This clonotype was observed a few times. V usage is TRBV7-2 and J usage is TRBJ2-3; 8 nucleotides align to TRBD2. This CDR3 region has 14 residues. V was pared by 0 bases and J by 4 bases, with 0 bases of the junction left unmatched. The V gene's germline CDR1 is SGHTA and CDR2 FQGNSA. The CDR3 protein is CASSLARGADTQYF. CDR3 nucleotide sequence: TGTGCCAGCAGCTTAGCGCGGGGGGCAGATACGCAGTATTTT.